This T cell receptor beta chain stems from a study of human T cells and chemical hapten exposure. Across the whole study: TCR yields differed between samples (mainly from small differences in pooled library volume). Overall study results and limits: TCRs exceeding 1 in 1000 frequency stayed unchanged with DPC sensitization.

Trimming at V came to 0 bases and at J to 6 bases, leaving 3 bases not matched to a gene. The CDR3 length is 15 residues. From germline, CDR1 is SGDLS and CDR2 YYNGEE. Extraction of total RNA was performed on unfractionated whole blood. Individual cDNA molecules in this library carried unique molecular identifiers. Authors' analysis steps: Around 97,000 TCRs per sample was the median, with a range of about 23,224 to 750,000. TCRdb ran MiXCR on the reads and lists one entry per CDR3 protein. The V and J calls shown here were made by TCRdb, not taken from the authors' results. The sample includes 95,000 to 150,000 distinct CDR3 sequences, around 8.5% of them seen just once. Comments on this clonotype: Its target is not known.

The rearrangement joins TRBV9 to TRBJ2-1; TRBD2 matches at 10 bases. The sequencing input was whole blood. This TCR was recovered from a human donor in good health. Some clones in this sample may be carry-over from other donors' samples. CDR3 sequence: CASSVGPSGSNEQFF. CDR3 coding DNA: TGTGCCAGCAGCGTAGGACCTAGCGGGAGCAATGAGCAGTTCTTC.